This TCR beta chain was captured in a study of blood T cell repertoires in COVID-19. Across the study: Sites across the United States, Italy and Spain contributed samples from acute and convalescent COVID-19. T cells, B-cell-depleted T cells, or PBMCs provided the cDNA or gDNA that served as material.

The data were produced by immunoSEQ multiplex PCR, yet TCRdb's version contains in-frame clones alone and is incomplete. The table has hundreds of thousands of clones, around 90% seen once. Participants' own reports of clinical history determined their cohort assignment. This clone was recorded only once. J lost 5 bases, V lost 3 bases, and 9 bases had no gene match. The CDR3 consists of 16 residues. Germline CDR1 reads MGHRA; CDR2 reads YSYEKL. This chain uses TRBV4-1 with TRBJ2-5, with TRBD1 matching 10 bases. The receptor was isolated from a woman between 45 and 65 years old who had recovered from COVID-19. Sequencing was done on a sample of PBMCs or T cells enriched from blood (not recorded which). The CDR3 spells CASSQGDRGRLETQYF. The CDR3 DNA reads as TGCGCCAGCAGCCAGGGAGACAGGGGGCGGTTGGAGACCCAGTACTTC.